This T cell receptor (beta chain) originates from a study of somatic mutations in cytotoxic T cells in rheumatoid arthritis. Whole-study context: Blood from the patient (roughly 27 ml EDTA) was drawn right after diagnosis, pretreatment. Study observations and caveats: The clonality of CD8+ T cells was not significantly different between rheumatoid arthritis patients and age-matched healthy controls. For patients with rheumatoid arthritis, CD8+ clonality went up with age, while healthy controls showed no such change.

A note on this clone: Its specificity is not known.

CD4+ and CD8+ cells were isolated by positive magnetic bead selection, with purity checked by flow cytometry. Sequencing was performed with immunoSEQ multiplex PCR; in TCRdb, only in-frame clones are kept and a portion is missing. The table includes around 16,000 clones, roughly 80% detected once. V shed 6 bases and J shed 8 bases, with 8 bases lying between them. Looked up from germline, CDR1 is MGHRA and CDR2 is YSYEKL. The CDR3 loop spans 11 amino acids. This sequence was found in an adult with rheumatoid arthritis. The sample consisted of CD8+ T cells sorted from blood. The rearrangement links TRBV4-1 to TRBJ2-1; D unclear. The chain's CDR3 is CASSNSYEQFF. CDR3 coding DNA: TGCGCCAGCAGTAATAGCTATGAGCAGTTCTTC.